This TCR beta chain was recovered during a study of T cell changes during pregnancy in multiple sclerosis. Clones were sequenced by immunoSEQ multiplex PCR, and TCRdb holds only the in-frame ones, with some missing. The sample includes tens of thousands of clones, less than 95% of them seen just once. CDR3 size: 15 residues. Germline CDR1 reads SGHNT; CDR2 reads YYREEE (reference sequence). The junction had 5 bases not matched to a gene; V was cut back by 2 bases and J by 4 bases. The chain has TRBV5-4 and TRBJ1-4; 7 positions agree with TRBD1. The starting material was peripheral blood, obtained after pregnancy. The clonotype originates from a female donor in good health, enrolled as a control in a pregnancy study. CDR3 region: CASSFWTGDNEKLFF. DNA of the CDR3: TGTGCCAGCAGCTTTTGGACAGGCGATAATGAAAAACTGTTTTTT.